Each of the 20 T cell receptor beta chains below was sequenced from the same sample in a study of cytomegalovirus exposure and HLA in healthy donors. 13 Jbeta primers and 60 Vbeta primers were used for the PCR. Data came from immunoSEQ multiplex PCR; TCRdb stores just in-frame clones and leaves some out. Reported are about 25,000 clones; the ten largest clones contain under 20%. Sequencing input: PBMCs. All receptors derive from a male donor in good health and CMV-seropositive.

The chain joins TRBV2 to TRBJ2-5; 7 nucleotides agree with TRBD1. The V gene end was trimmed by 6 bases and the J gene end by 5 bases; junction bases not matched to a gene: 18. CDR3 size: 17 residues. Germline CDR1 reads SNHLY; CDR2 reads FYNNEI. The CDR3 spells CASSPMLGQAMGETQYF. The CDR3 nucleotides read TGTGCCAGCAGCCCTATGCTTGGACAGGCGATGGGGGAGACCCAGTACTTC.

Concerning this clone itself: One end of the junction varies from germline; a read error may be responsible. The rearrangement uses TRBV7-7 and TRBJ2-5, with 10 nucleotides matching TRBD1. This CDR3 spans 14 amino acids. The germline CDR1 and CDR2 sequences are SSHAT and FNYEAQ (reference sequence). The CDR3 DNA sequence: TGTGCTAGCAGCTTGACAGGGGGCTTTGAGGCCCAGTACTTC. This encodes CASSLTGGFEAQYF.

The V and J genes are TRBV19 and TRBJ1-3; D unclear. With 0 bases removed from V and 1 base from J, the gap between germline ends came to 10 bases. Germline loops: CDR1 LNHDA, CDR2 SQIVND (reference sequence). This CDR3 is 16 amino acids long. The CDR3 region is CASSIDSRLSGNTIYF. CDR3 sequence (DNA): TGTGCCAGTAGTATAGATTCGCGGCTATCTGGAAACACCATATATTTT.

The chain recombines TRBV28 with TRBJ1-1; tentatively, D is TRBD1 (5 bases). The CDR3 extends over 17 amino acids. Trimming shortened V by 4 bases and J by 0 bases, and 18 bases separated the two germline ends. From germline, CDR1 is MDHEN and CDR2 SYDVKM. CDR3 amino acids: CASSSPYGGGVNTEAFF. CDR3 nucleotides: TGTGCCAGCAGTTCACCCTACGGGGGAGGGGTGAACACTGAAGCTTTCTTT.

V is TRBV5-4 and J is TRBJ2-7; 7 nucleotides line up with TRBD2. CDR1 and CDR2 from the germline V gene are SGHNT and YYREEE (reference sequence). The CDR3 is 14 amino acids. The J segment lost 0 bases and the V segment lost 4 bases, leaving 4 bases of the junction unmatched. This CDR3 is CASSPGGSSYEQYF. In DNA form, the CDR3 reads TGTGCCAGCAGCCCCGGGGGGAGCTCCTACGAGCAGTACTTC. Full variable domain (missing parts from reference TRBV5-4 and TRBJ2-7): ETGVTQSPTHLIKTRGQQVTLRCSSQSGHNTVSWYQQALGQGPQFIFQYYREEENGRGNFPPRFSGLQFPNYSSELNVNALELDDSALYLCASSPGGSSYEQYFGPGTRLTVT.

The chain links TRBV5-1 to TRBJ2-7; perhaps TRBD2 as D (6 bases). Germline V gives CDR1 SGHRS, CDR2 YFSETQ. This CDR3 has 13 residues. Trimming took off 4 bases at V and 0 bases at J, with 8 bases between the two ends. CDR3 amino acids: CASSRGDSYEQYF. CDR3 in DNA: TGCGCCAGCAGCCGCGGGGACTCCTACGAGCAGTACTTC.

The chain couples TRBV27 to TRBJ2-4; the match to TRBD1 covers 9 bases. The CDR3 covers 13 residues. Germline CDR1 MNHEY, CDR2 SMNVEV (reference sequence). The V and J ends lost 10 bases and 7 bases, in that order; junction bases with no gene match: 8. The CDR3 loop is CATRTGAINIQYF. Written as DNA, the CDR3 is TGTGCCACCCGGACAGGGGCAATCAACATTCAGTACTTC.

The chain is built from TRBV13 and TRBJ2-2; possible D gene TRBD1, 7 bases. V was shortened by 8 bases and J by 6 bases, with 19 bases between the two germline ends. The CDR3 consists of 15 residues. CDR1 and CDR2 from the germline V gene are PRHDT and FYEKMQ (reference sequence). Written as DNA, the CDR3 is TGTGCCAGCGAGACAGGGAGGATGTTGGCCGGGGAGCTGTTTTTT. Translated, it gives CASETGRMLAGELFF.

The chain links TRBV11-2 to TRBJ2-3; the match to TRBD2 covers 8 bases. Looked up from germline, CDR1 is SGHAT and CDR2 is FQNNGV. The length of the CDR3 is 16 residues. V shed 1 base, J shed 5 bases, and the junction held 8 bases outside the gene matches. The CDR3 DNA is TGTGCCAGCAGCTTAGTCGGGGGGGCATTTGTAGATACGCAGTATTTT. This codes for CASSLVGGAFVDTQYF.

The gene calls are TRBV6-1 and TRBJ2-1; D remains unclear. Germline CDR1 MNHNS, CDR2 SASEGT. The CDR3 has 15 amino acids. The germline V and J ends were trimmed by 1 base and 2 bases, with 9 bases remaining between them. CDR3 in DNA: TGTGCCAGCAGTGAAGTCGGCGGCACCTACAATGAGCAGTTCTTC. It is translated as CASSEVGGTYNEQFF.

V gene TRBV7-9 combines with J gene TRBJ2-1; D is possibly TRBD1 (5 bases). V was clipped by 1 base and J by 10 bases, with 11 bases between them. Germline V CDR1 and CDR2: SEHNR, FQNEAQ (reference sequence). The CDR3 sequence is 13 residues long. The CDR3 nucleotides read TGTGCCAGCAGCTTAGAGGGGCTAGGGGAGCAGTTCTTC. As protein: CASSLEGLGEQFF. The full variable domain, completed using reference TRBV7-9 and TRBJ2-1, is DTGVSQNPRHKITKRGQNVTFRCDPISEHNRLYWYRQTLGQGPEFLTYFQNEAQLEKSRLLSDRFSAERPKGSFSTLEIQRTEQGDSAMYLCASSLEGLGEQFFGPGTRLTVL.

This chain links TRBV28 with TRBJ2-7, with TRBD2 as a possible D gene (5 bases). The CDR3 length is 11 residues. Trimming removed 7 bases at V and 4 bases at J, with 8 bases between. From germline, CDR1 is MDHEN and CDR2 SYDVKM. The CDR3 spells CASNGEYEQYF. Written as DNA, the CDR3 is TGTGCCAGCAACGGGGAGTACGAGCAGTACTTC.

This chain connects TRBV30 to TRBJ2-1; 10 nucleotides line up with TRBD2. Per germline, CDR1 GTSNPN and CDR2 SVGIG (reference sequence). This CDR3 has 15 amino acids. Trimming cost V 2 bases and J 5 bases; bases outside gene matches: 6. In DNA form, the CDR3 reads TGTGCCTGGAGTAAAAAGGGACTAGCGAACAATGAGCAGTTCTTC. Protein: CAWSKKGLANNEQFF.

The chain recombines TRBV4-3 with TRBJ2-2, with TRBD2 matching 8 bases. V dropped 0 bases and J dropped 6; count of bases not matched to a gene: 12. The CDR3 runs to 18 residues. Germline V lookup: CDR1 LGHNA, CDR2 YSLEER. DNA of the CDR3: TGCGCCAGCAGCCAAGAGAGCTCAGGACTAGCATTCCCCGGGGAGCTGTTTTTT. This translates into CASSQESSGLAFPGELFF.

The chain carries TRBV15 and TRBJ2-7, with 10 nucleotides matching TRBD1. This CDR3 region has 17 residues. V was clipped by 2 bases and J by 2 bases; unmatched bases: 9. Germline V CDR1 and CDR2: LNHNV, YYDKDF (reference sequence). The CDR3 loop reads CATSRRGLTGGAYEQYF. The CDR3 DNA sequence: TGTGCCACCAGCAGACGGGGGCTGACAGGGGGCGCCTACGAGCAGTACTTC.

CDR3 nucleotide sequence: TGTGCCAGCAGGGGGGGGGCTAGCACCGGGGAGCTGTTTTTT. Translation gives CASRGGASTGELFF. The chain recombines TRBV6-6 with TRBJ2-2, with D tentatively TRBD2 (7 bases). Per germline, CDR1 MNHNY and CDR2 SVGAGI (reference sequence). The CDR3 length is 14 residues. Trimming pared 6 bases from V and 4 bases from J, leaving 12 bases between.

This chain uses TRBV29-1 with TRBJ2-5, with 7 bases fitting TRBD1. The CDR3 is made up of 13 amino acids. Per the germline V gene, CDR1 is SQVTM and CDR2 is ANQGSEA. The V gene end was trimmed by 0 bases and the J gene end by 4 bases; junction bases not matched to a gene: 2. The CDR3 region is CSVEEGGGETQYF. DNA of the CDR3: TGCAGCGTTGAAGAAGGGGGCGGAGAGACCCAGTACTTC. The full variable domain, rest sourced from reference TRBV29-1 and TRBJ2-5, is SAVISQKPSRDICQRGTSLTIQCQVDSQVTMMFWYRQQPGQSLTLIATANQGSEATYESGFVIDKFPISRPNLTFSTLTVSNMSPEDSSIYLCSVEEGGGETQYFGPGTRLLVL.

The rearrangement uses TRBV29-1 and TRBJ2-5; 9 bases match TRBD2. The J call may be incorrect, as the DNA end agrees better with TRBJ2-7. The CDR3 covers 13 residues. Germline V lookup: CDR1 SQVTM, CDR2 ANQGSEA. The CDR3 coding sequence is TGCAGCGTTCGGTTAGCGGGAGCCTACGAGCAGTACTTC. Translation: CSVRLAGAYEQYF.

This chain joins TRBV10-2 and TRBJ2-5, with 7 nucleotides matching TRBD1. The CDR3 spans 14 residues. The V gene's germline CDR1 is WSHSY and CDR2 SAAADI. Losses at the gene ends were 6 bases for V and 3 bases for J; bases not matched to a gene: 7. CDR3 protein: CASRVPGTEETQYF. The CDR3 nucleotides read TGCGCCAGCAGAGTACCCGGGACAGAAGAGACCCAGTACTTC.

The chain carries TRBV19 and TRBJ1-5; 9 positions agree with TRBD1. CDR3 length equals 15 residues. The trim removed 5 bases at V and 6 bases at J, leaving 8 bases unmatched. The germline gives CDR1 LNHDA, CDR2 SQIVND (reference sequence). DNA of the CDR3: TGTGCCAGTAGTCCCGACAGGGGGATGCCTCAGCCCCAGCATTTT. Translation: CASSPDRGMPQPQHF.